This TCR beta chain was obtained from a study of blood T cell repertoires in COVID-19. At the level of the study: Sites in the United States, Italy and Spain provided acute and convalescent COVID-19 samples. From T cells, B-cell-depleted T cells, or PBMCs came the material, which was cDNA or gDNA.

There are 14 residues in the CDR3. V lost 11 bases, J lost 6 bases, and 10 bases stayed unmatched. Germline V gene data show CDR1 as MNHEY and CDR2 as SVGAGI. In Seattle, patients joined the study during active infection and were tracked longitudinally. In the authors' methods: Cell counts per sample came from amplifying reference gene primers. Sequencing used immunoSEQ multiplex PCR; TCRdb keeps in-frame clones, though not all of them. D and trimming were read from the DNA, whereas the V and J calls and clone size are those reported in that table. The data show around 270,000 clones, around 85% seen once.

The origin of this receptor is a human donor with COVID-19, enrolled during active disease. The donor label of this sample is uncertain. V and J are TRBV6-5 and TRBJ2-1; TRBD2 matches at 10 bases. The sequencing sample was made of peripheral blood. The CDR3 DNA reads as TGTGCCGGAAAAACTAGCGGGGAAACCAATGAGCAGTTCTTC. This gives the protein CAGKTSGETNEQFF.